Listed here are 22 T cell receptor beta chains from one sample, sequenced in a study of blood T cell repertoires in COVID-19. Profiled with immunoSEQ multiplex PCR; TCRdb holds only in-frame clones, not every one. The sample has around 81,000 clones; approximately 91% are singletons. Material: peripheral blood. All receptors come from a man in his sixties or seventies with acute or convalescent COVID-19.

The chain combines TRBV29-1 with TRBJ2-3, with D tentatively TRBD1 (5 bases). V dropped 4 bases and J dropped 3 bases, with 14 bases sitting between them. The V gene's germline CDR1 is SQVTM and CDR2 ANQGSEA. This CDR3 region has 14 residues. Written as DNA, the CDR3 is TGCAGCGTTGGGGCAGGGATATCGACAGATACGCAGTATTTT. Residues: CSVGAGISTDTQYF.

This clone has just a few counts. The rearrangement uses TRBV18 and TRBJ1-2, with D possibly being TRBD1 (6 bases). CDR1 is KGHSH, CDR2 LQKENI, per germline. The CDR3 loop spans 15 amino acids. Between the trimmed V and J ends, which lost 2 bases and 6 bases, there was a span of 16 bases. The CDR3 region has the DNA TGTGCCAGCTCACCAAATGCAGGGGCCGTTGATGGCTACACCTTC. Encoded protein: CASSPNAGAVDGYTF.

The chain recombines TRBV6-5 with TRBJ2-2; 9 bases fit TRBD1. In germline, CDR1 is MNHEY, CDR2 SVGAGI. The CDR3 spans 14 residues. V shed 8 bases and J 4 bases; nucleotides not matched to a gene: 5. The CDR3 DNA follows: TGTGCCAGCCGGAGGACAGGGGTCACCGGGGAGCTGTTTTTT. This gives the protein CASRRTGVTGELFF.

The chain uses TRBV29-1 and TRBJ1-4; 7 bases align to TRBD1. CDR3 length: 15 residues. Germline lookup yields CDR1 SQVTM and CDR2 ANQGSEA. V lost 3 bases and J lost 7; bases outside the gene matches: 11. The CDR3 coding sequence is TGCAGCGTTGAGCTCGTCGGTCAGGGGGGTGAAAAACTGTTTTTT. This encodes CSVELVGQGGEKLFF.

The rearrangement links TRBV24-1 to TRBJ2-7, with 10 bases fitting TRBD1. This CDR3 is 15 amino acids long. J gave up 5 bases and V 4 bases, and 7 bases lay outside the gene matches. The germline V gene encodes CDR1 KGHDR and CDR2 SFDVKD. Here the CDR3 reads CATSDPGQGVNEQYF. The CDR3 nucleotides read TGTGCCACCAGTGACCCCGGACAGGGGGTGAACGAGCAGTACTTC.

V and J are TRBV5-1 and TRBJ1-4; perhaps TRBD1 as D (6 bases). The germline V gene encodes CDR1 SGHRS and CDR2 YFSETQ. The CDR3 contains 14 residues. Trimming removed 4 bases from V and 3 bases from J, with 10 bases in between. The DNA for the CDR3 is TGCGCCAGCAGCCTGGACAGCTCTAATGAAAAACTGTTTTTT. Protein: CASSLDSSNEKLFF.

The chain is built from TRBV3-1 (or the pseudogene TRBV3-2) and TRBJ2-2; 12 bases are a match to TRBD1. The CDR3 length is 17 residues. Germline assignment: CDR1 LGHDT and CDR2 YNNKEL (reference sequence). Trimming cost V 6 bases and J 2 bases; bases outside gene matches: 7. The CDR3 DNA reads TGTGCCAGCAGTCGGGACAGGGGGCGTTCAAACACCGGGGAGCTGTTTTTT. It is translated as CASSRDRGRSNTGELFF.

The chain recombines TRBV13 with TRBJ2-7; tentative D call: TRBD2 (6 bases). V was cut by 5 bases and J by 6 bases, with 17 bases left in between. The CDR3 spans 14 residues. Germline CDR1 reads PRHDT; CDR2 reads FYEKMQ (reference sequence). Here the CDR3 reads CASSPEGTGAEQYF. The CDR3 coding sequence is TGTGCCAGCAGCCCGGAGGGGACCGGGGCCGAGCAGTACTTC. The whole variable domain, filled in from reference TRBV13 and TRBJ2-7, reads AAGVIQSPRHLIKEKRETATLKCYPIPRHDTVYWYQQGPGQDPQFLISFYEKMQSDKGSIPDRFSAQQFSDYHSELNMSSLELGDSALYFCASSPEGTGAEQYFGPGTRLTVT.

The chain uses TRBV30 and TRBJ2-7; D uncertain. CDR1 and CDR2 (germline): GTSNPN, SVGIG (reference sequence). Trimming cost V 5 bases and J 7 bases, with 15 bases left between them. CDR3 length: 12 residues. This CDR3 is CAWGRMVEEQYF. In DNA, the CDR3 is TGTGCCTGGGGACGTATGGTAGAAGAGCAGTACTTC.

The chain couples TRBV9 to TRBJ2-1; TRBD2 might be the D (5 bases). Trimming cost V 4 bases and J 0 bases, with 14 bases left between them. The CDR3 is 16 residues long. Germline values: CDR1 SGDLS, CDR2 YYNGEE. As DNA, the CDR3 is TGTGCCAGCAGCCCGAGAGCGGTAAGCTCCTACAATGAGCAGTTCTTC. Protein product: CASSPRAVSSYNEQFF.

V is TRBV2 and J is TRBJ1-3; D might be TRBD1 (5 bases). V shed 1 base and J shed 0 bases, with 13 bases lying between them. The germline gives CDR1 SNHLY, CDR2 FYNNEI. The CDR3 is made up of 17 amino acids. The CDR3: CASSEEGSQFSGNTIYF. The CDR3 coding sequence is TGTGCCAGCAGTGAAGAGGGGTCACAGTTCTCTGGAAACACCATATATTTT.

The V call is TRBV7-8, the J call TRBJ2-4, with D possibly matching TRBD1 (6 bases). Trimming removed 6 bases from V and 10 bases from J, with 16 bases in between. The germline CDR1 and CDR2 sequences are SGHVS and FQNEAQ. The CDR3 has 13 residues. The CDR3 region has the DNA TGTGCCAGCAGGAACATTGGACAGAAAATTCAGTACTTC. Its translation is CASRNIGQKIQYF.

This chain links TRBV7-2 with TRBJ2-2, with 7 nucleotides matching TRBD2. The CDR3 covers 14 residues. J lost 2 bases, V lost 5 bases, and 2 bases had no gene match. Germline V gene lookup returns CDR1 SGHTA and CDR2 FQGNSA. The CDR3 bases are TGTGCCAGCAGCCGGGACTACAACACCGGGGAGCTGTTTTTT. Protein product: CASSRDYNTGELFF.

The rearrangement joins TRBV3-1 (or the pseudogene TRBV3-2) to TRBJ1-4, with D unclear. Trimming removed 6 bases at V and 8 bases at J, with 13 bases between. CDR3 length: 13 residues. In germline, CDR1 is LGHDT, CDR2 YNNKEL (reference sequence). For the CDR3, the DNA is TGTGCCAGCAGTTCGGGGTCGTGGGAAAAACTGTTTTTT. Protein sequence: CASSSGSWEKLFF.

This chain links TRBV24-1 with TRBJ2-1; 7 nucleotides match TRBD2. Germline loops: CDR1 KGHDR, CDR2 SFDVKD. The CDR3 length is 16 residues. Trimming removed 4 bases from V and 1 base from J; junction bases left unmatched: 6. In nucleotides, the CDR3 is TGTGCCACCAGTGACGCCGGGGGAGGGTCCTACAATGAGCAGTTCTTC. Protein: CATSDAGGGSYNEQFF.

The gene calls are TRBV5-1 and TRBJ2-3; the D gene is possibly TRBD2 (6 bases). The germline V and J ends were trimmed by 1 base and 5 bases, with 14 bases remaining between them. CDR1 and CDR2 (germline): SGHRS, YFSETQ. CDR3 length equals 15 residues. The CDR3 sequence: CASSLWAGIGDTQYF. CDR3 coding DNA: TGCGCCAGCAGCTTGTGGGCGGGAATTGGAGATACGCAGTATTTT. The full variable domain, with the rest looked up from reference TRBV5-1 and TRBJ2-3, is KAGVTQTPRYLIKTRGQQVTLSCSPISGHRSVSWYQQTPGQGLQFLFEYFSETQRNKGNFPGRFSGRQFSNSRSEMNVSTLELGDSALYLCASSLWAGIGDTQYFGPGTRLTVL.

The V gene is TRBV5-6, the J gene TRBJ1-1; D is perhaps TRBD1 (5 bases). Trimming stripped 3 bases from V and 0 bases from J, with 12 bases between. CDR1 and CDR2 from the germline V gene are SGHDT and YYEEEE. The length of the CDR3 is 15 residues. The CDR3 bases are TGTGCCAGCAGCTCTCTGACAGTGATGAACACTGAAGCTTTCTTT. Encoded protein: CASSSLTVMNTEAFF. The variable domain in full, with the rest retrieved from reference TRBV5-6 and TRBJ1-1, is DAGVTQSPTHLIKTRGQQVTLRCSPKSGHDTVSWYQQALGQGPQFIFQYYEEEERQRGNFPDRFSGHQFPNYSSELNVNALLLGDSALYLCASSSLTVMNTEAFFGQGTRLTVV.

The chain uses TRBV27 and TRBJ1-6; D is unclear. The V gene's germline CDR1 is MNHEY and CDR2 SMNVEV (reference sequence). The CDR3 totals 13 residues. V lost 6 bases, J lost 7 bases, and 10 bases lay in between. DNA for the CDR3: TGTGCCAGCAGCCGGGTCCTAAATTCACCCCTCCACTTT. It yields the protein CASSRVLNSPLHF.

The rearrangement links TRBV28 to TRBJ2-7, with a possible D match to TRBD1 (5 bases). V lost 8 bases to trimming and J lost 1 base, with 18 bases between them. This CDR3 is 15 amino acids long. Germline V gene lookup returns CDR1 MDHEN and CDR2 SYDVKM. The CDR3 loop is CASHRLGLLSYEQYF. The CDR3 DNA sequence: TGTGCCAGCCACCGTTTGGGGCTTTTATCCTACGAGCAGTACTTC.

The gene calls are TRBV6-5 and TRBJ2-7; 7 nucleotides match TRBD1. The V segment lost 10 bases and the J segment 3 bases; nucleotides outside the gene matches: 12. CDR1 and CDR2 from the germline V gene are MNHEY and SVGAGI. The CDR3 is 14 residues long. The CDR3 sequence is CATRQGGTIYEQYF. As DNA, the CDR3 is TGTGCCACTCGACAGGGTGGAACCATCTACGAGCAGTACTTC.

Remarks on this clone: The same CDR3 can be traced to other DNA sequences in this sample. V is TRBV19 and J is TRBJ1-1, with 7 nucleotides matching TRBD1. Germline-derived CDR1 and CDR2 are LNHDA and SQIVND (reference sequence). The CDR3 covers 13 residues. After removal of 5 bases from V and 3 bases from J, the junction contained 3 bases not matched to a gene. The CDR3 DNA follows: TGTGCCAGTAGTTTGCAGGGGGACACTGAAGCTTTCTTT. It specifies CASSLQGDTEAFF.

The chain recombines TRBV9 with TRBJ2-7; 8 nucleotides align to TRBD2. This CDR3 is built from 15 residues. Germline trimming cut 0 bases from V and 4 bases from J; bases unmatched to any gene: 6. CDR1 and CDR2 from the germline V gene are SGDLS and YYNGEE. CDR3 residues: CASSVAPGLGYEQYF. The CDR3 DNA follows: TGTGCCAGCAGCGTAGCCCCGGGACTAGGATACGAGCAGTACTTC. The variable domain in full, with the rest retrieved from reference TRBV9 and TRBJ2-7, is DSGVTQTPKHLITATGQRVTLRCSPRSGDLSVYWYQQSLDQGLQFLIQYYNGEERAKGNILERFSAQQFPDLHSELNLSSLELGDSALYFCASSVAPGLGYEQYFGPGTRLTVT.